These 24 T cell receptor beta chains originate from one sample sequenced in a study of shared clonotypes between healthy human individuals (TCRdb year 2020). Receptor libraries were prepared by the immunoSEQ multiplex PCR assay. This immuneACCESS table, as held by TCRdb, lists in-frame sequences with V and J called but not all clones. Of the missing ones, under half trace to an unresolved V gene in checked studies; the others have no known cause. The sample data list a few million clones, and approximately 92% of these were observed just once. In total, the top ten clones hold more than 0.12% of the sample. Sequenced sample: naive CD4+ T cells sorted from blood. The sample's cell subset or site, from its label and the paper: CD45RA+ positively selected. The source of these receptors is a man between 18 and 35 years old in good health.

The CDR3 DNA reads as TGTGCCAGCTCACTTCCCGTCGGGGCCGGCGAGCAGTACTTC. Protein sequence: CASSLPVGAGEQYF. The chain combines TRBV18 with TRBJ2-7; D assignment may be TRBD1 or TRBD2 (5 bases each). The V end lost 4 bases, the J end lost 6 bases, and 16 bases lay between the germline ends. The CDR3 sequence is 14 residues long. Germline assignment: CDR1 KGHSH and CDR2 LQKENI.

The rearrangement joins TRBV18 to TRBJ2-3; D gene unclear. Germline-derived CDR1 and CDR2 are KGHSH and LQKENI. This CDR3 is built from 12 residues. V gave up 5 bases and J gave up 1 base, with 4 bases separating them. The DNA for the CDR3 is TGTGCCAGCTCAGGGGGCACAGATACGCAGTATTTT. Residues: CASSGGTDTQYF. The full variable domain, with the rest looked up from reference TRBV18 and TRBJ2-3, is NAGVMQNPRHLVRRRGQEARLRCSPMKGHSHVYWYRQLPEEGLKFMVYLQKENIIDESGMPKERFSAEFPKEGPSILRIQQVVRGDSAAYFCASSGGTDTQYFGPGTRLTVL.

V is TRBV4-2 and J is TRBJ2-1, with 8 bases fitting TRBD2. CDR3 size: 15 residues. The junction had 6 bases not matched to a gene; V was cut back by 1 base and J by 7 bases. From germline, CDR1 is LGHNA and CDR2 YNFKEQ. The CDR3 loop is CASSQGNSGINEQFF. The CDR3 bases are TGTGCCAGCAGCCAAGGGAATAGCGGGATAAATGAGCAGTTCTTC.

The chain uses TRBV28 and TRBJ1-6, with D possibly TRBD1 on 5 matching bases. Trimming removed 2 bases at V and 6 bases at J, with 8 bases between. Germline V lookup: CDR1 MDHEN, CDR2 SYDVKM. The CDR3 totals 14 residues. The CDR3 loop reads CASSLDSPNSPLHF. The CDR3 DNA reads TGTGCCAGCAGTTTAGACAGCCCTAATTCACCCCTCCACTTT.

The chain employs TRBV6-5 and TRBJ2-7; the match to TRBD1 covers 9 bases. The germline gives CDR1 MNHEY, CDR2 SVGAGI. The CDR3 totals 15 residues. V trimming: 0 bases; J trimming: 6 bases; junction bases outside the gene matches: 6. For the CDR3, the DNA is TGTGCCAGCAGTTACTCCGGGACAGGGTACGGCGAGCAGTACTTC. As protein: CASSYSGTGYGEQYF.

The gene calls are TRBV29-1 and TRBJ1-1; D is undetermined. The V and J ends lost 7 bases and 4 bases respectively, with 16 bases between them. Looked up from germline, CDR1 is SQVTM and CDR2 is ANQGSEA. This CDR3 has 13 amino acids. The CDR3 nucleotides read TGCAGCGCCCTGGGAGTTCTGACCACTGAAGCTTTCTTT. It yields the protein CSALGVLTTEAFF.

In the case of this clone: The identical CDR3 is also encoded by other nucleotide sequences in the sample. The rearrangement uses TRBV28 and TRBJ1-2; no firm D call. Germline-derived CDR1 and CDR2 are MDHEN and SYDVKM. V dropped 5 bases and J dropped 2 bases, with 6 bases sitting between them. The CDR3 has 12 residues. The CDR3 here is CASSSLNYGYTF. CDR3 DNA: TGTGCCAGCAGTAGCTTAAACTATGGCTACACCTTC.

The chain couples TRBV19 to TRBJ1-5; 10 bases line up with TRBD1. Germline V lookup: CDR1 LNHDA, CDR2 SQIVND (reference sequence). Losses at the gene ends were 2 bases for V and 3 bases for J; bases not matched to a gene: 4. The CDR3 has 16 residues. The CDR3 nucleotides read TGTGCCAGTAGTATAAAGGACAGGGGGAACAATCAGCCCCAGCATTTT. Translating it yields CASSIKDRGNNQPQHF.

This chain joins TRBV4-1 and TRBJ1-1, with a tentative D call TRBD1 (6 bases). V lost 3 bases and J 1 base, leaving 12 bases between the germline ends. From germline, CDR1 is MGHRA and CDR2 YSYEKL. The CDR3 extends over 15 amino acids. In DNA, the CDR3 is TGCGCCAGCAGCCATGGGGACAAGGCGAACACTGAAGCTTTCTTT. This sequence encodes CASSHGDKANTEAFF.

The chain carries TRBV5-1 and TRBJ1-6, with D maybe TRBD1 (5 bases). Trimming cost V 0 bases and J 10 bases, with 11 bases left between them. CDR3 size: 14 residues. The V gene's germline CDR1 is SGHRS and CDR2 YFSETQ. CDR3 residues: CASSLGGAQSPLHF. In DNA, the CDR3 is TGCGCCAGCAGCTTGGGGGGCGCGCAATCACCCCTCCACTTT. The full variable domain, with the rest looked up from reference TRBV5-1 and TRBJ1-6, is KAGVTQTPRYLIKTRGQQVTLSCSPISGHRSVSWYQQTPGQGLQFLFEYFSETQRNKGNFPGRFSGRQFSNSRSEMNVSTLELGDSALYLCASSLGGAQSPLHFGNGTRLTVT.

The chain uses TRBV7-9 and TRBJ1-1; D gene unclear. The CDR3 length is 15 residues. V lost 4 bases and J lost 2, with 14 bases in between. CDR1 and CDR2 from the germline V gene are SEHNR and FQNEAQ (reference sequence). The CDR3 nucleotides read TGTGCCAGCAGCTCAATCCGCGGGTCAAACACTGAAGCTTTCTTT. Translated: CASSSIRGSNTEAFF.

The chain joins TRBV6-5 to TRBJ1-4; D is possibly TRBD1 (6 bases). This CDR3 region has 16 residues. The V end was cut by 1 base, the J end by 7 bases, with 16 bases between. Germline V gives CDR1 MNHEY, CDR2 SVGAGI. CDR3 nucleotide sequence: TGTGCCAGCAGTTACTTTTTCGTGCTGGGGGCTGAAAAACTGTTTTTT. Translation gives CASSYFFVLGAEKLFF.

The chain employs TRBV7-9 and TRBJ2-1; the match to TRBD2 covers 10 bases. Germline CDR1 and CDR2: SEHNR and FQNEAQ (reference sequence). This CDR3 spans 15 amino acids. With V trimmed by 8 bases and J by 5 bases, 9 bases remained unmatched. The CDR3 nucleotides are TGTGCCAGCTCCCCACTAGCGGGATTTAACAATGAGCAGTTCTTC. This codes for CASSPLAGFNNEQFF.

This CDR3 reads CASSAGGMDQPQHF. CDR3 coding DNA: TGCGCCAGCAGTGCGGGGGGAATGGATCAGCCCCAGCATTTT. The chain joins TRBV10-2 to TRBJ1-5, with D possibly being TRBD1 (5 bases). CDR3 length equals 14 residues. V was clipped by 4 bases and J by 5 bases, with 12 bases between them. The germline V gene encodes CDR1 WSHSY and CDR2 SAAADI.

Concerning this clone: At one end, the junction sequence differs from germline, possibly due to a read error. The chain carries TRBV5-6 and TRBJ2-5; weak D call: TRBD2 (6 bases). The CDR3 has 15 amino acids. CDR1 SGHDT and CDR2 YYEEEE come from the germline V gene. The CDR3 DNA reads TGTGTCAGCAGCTTGGGGTTGGCGGGGACCGAGACCCAGTACTTC. Encoded protein: CVSSLGLAGTETQYF.

This chain links TRBV25-1 with TRBJ1-1; TRBD1 aligns across 7 bases. Per the germline V gene, CDR1 is MGHDK and CDR2 is SYGVNS. V shed 6 bases, J shed 0 bases, and the junction held 4 bases outside the gene matches. This CDR3 is built from 14 residues. DNA for the CDR3: TGTGCCAGCAGACAGACAGGGATGAACACTGAAGCTTTCTTT. The encoded protein is CASRQTGMNTEAFF.

In the case of this clone: Other DNA sequences from this sample encode an identical CDR3 as well. The chain recombines TRBV15 with TRBJ2-5; D ambiguous. CDR1 and CDR2 (germline): LNHNV, YYDKDF (reference sequence). V shed 0 bases and J shed 5 bases, with 7 bases lying between them. CDR3 size: 13 residues. In DNA, the CDR3 is TGTGCCACCAGCAGAGATCCCAGGGAGACCCAGTACTTC. It encodes CATSRDPRETQYF.

The chain has TRBV6-4 and TRBJ1-1; D not certain. There are 13 residues in the CDR3. V shed 4 bases and J shed 0 bases, with 6 bases lying between them. The germline V gene has CDR1 MRHNA and CDR2 SNTAGT. CDR3 residues: CASSAFMNTEAFF. CDR3 in DNA: TGTGCCAGCAGTGCATTTATGAACACTGAAGCTTTCTTT.

V gene TRBV5-1 combines with J gene TRBJ2-5; 11 bases map to TRBD2. The germline CDR1 and CDR2 sequences are SGHRS and YFSETQ. The ends lost 4 bases at V and 3 bases at J; junction bases unmatched: 5. There are 15 residues in the CDR3. CDR3 protein: CASSLLAGEKETQYF. The CDR3 DNA reads as TGCGCCAGCAGCCTACTAGCGGGGGAAAAAGAGACCCAGTACTTC.

The genes are TRBV5-1 and TRBJ2-7; 10 bases align to TRBD2. CDR1 and CDR2 (germline): SGHRS, YFSETQ. This CDR3 region has 15 residues. V shed 6 bases and J 10 bases; nucleotides not matched to a gene: 16. The CDR3 DNA reads as TGCGCCAGCACCTCGGGCCCGGGACTAGCGACAGAACAGTACTTC. It yields the protein CASTSGPGLATEQYF.

This chain links TRBV12-5 with TRBJ2-7, with TRBD2 matching 13 bases. V lost 1 base to trimming and J lost 3 bases; unmatched junction nucleotides: 18. The CDR3 runs to 21 residues. The germline V gene encodes CDR1 LGHNT and CDR2 FRNRAP. The CDR3: CASGLASSTSGGTKPDYEQYF. The CDR3 DNA reads TGTGCTAGTGGTTTGGCCTCTTCGACTAGCGGGGGGACCAAGCCCGACTACGAGCAGTACTTC.

About this clone: Other DNA sequences of this sample code for an identical CDR3. V gene TRBV2 combines with J gene TRBJ1-1; tentative D call: TRBD1 (5 bases). The length of the CDR3 is 14 residues. The V end was cut by 2 bases, the J end by 0 bases, with 7 bases between. In germline, CDR1 is SNHLY, CDR2 FYNNEI. The DNA for the CDR3 is TGTGCCAGCAGTGAAAGGACACTGAACACTGAAGCTTTCTTT. Protein product: CASSERTLNTEAFF. Supplemented by reference TRBV2 and TRBJ1-1, the full variable domain reads EPEVTQTPSHQVTQMGQEVILRCVPISNHLYFYWYRQILGQKVEFLVSFYNNEISEKSEIFDDQFSVERPDGSNFTLKIRSTKLEDSAMYFCASSERTLNTEAFFGQGTRLTVV.

This clone appeared once. The chain is built from TRBV4-2 and TRBJ2-1; 9 positions agree with TRBD2. The germline CDR1 and CDR2 sequences are LGHNA and YNFKEQ. With 1 base clipped from V and 0 bases from J, the junction kept 7 bases outside the gene matches. The CDR3 runs 18 residues. The CDR3 here is CASSQGRLAGSSYNEQFF. In nucleotides, the CDR3 is TGTGCCAGCAGCCAAGGACGCCTAGCGGGGTCCTCCTACAATGAGCAGTTCTTC.

The chain links TRBV9 to TRBJ2-1; D not certain. The CDR3 contains 14 residues. Trimming cost V 4 bases and J 0 bases, with 8 bases left between them. Germline V gives CDR1 SGDLS, CDR2 YYNGEE. The DNA of the CDR3 is TGTGCCAGCAGCTCAATGAGCTCCTACAATGAGCAGTTCTTC. The encoded protein is CASSSMSSYNEQFF.